The sample holds one count of the clone carrying this T cell receptor beta chain. The study recruited people aged roughly 18 to 95 years across 20 to 30 US areas. TCRdb keeps only in-frame clones here, not all; method: immunoSEQ multiplex PCR. In the table there are approximately 330,000 clones, approximately 83% of which are singletons. This sample was taken from a study of blood T cell repertoires in COVID-19. Background on the study: The samples span acute and convalescent COVID-19 from the United States, Italy and Spain.

Germline lookup yields CDR1 LNHDA and CDR2 SQIVND (reference sequence). This CDR3 contains 14 residues. V was cut by 4 bases and J by 5 bases, with 13 bases left in between. The sequenced material came from PBMCs or T cells enriched from blood (not recorded which). This receptor was identified in a middle-aged woman with acute COVID-19. The chain employs TRBV19 and TRBJ2-3; tentative D call: TRBD1 (7 bases). The CDR3 DNA sequence: TGTGCCAGTAGTAAGGAGGGGGCGAGAGATACGCAGTATTTT. As protein: CASSKEGARDTQYF.